Below are 7 T cell receptor beta chains sequenced from a single sample in a study of T-cell memory formation after mild COVID-19. TCRdb called the 5' RACE reads again in MiXCR, with one record for every CDR3 protein. The table has around 440,000 distinct CDR3 sequences, about 18% seen once; the top ten hold around an eighth. Specimen: PBMCs or a T cell subset sorted from them (not recorded which). The source of these receptors is an adult woman who had mild COVID-19 (a few samples of this study predate the infection). Cell type and time point are not known.

This clonotype was seen a few times. The rearrangement links TRBV19 to TRBJ2-5; D might be TRBD1 (6 bases). Trimming left V 7 bases short and J 3 bases short, with 6 bases between. This CDR3 region has 11 residues. CDR1 and CDR2 from the germline V gene are LNHDA and SQIVND (reference sequence). The CDR3 protein is CASTGEETQYF. In DNA form, the CDR3 reads TGTGCCAGTACAGGGGAAGAGACCCAGTACTTC.

The gene calls are TRBV6-2 or TRBV6-3 and TRBJ1-5; TRBD1 might be the D (6 bases). The CDR3 totals 16 residues. V was cut by 0 bases and J by 2 bases, with 11 bases left in between. The germline gives CDR1 MNHEY, CDR2 SVGEGT. The CDR3 DNA reads as TGTGCCAGCAGTTACTCTTCTCCAGGGGGCAATCAGCCCCAGCATTTT. Its protein product is CASSYSSPGGNQPQHF.

V is TRBV18 and J is TRBJ2-7, with D uncertain. CDR1 and CDR2 from the germline V gene are KGHSH and LQKENI. Between the trimmed V and J ends, which lost 2 bases and 5 bases, there was a span of 10 bases. The CDR3 loop spans 13 amino acids. The CDR3 here is CASSPKEVHEQYF. The DNA of the CDR3 is TGTGCCAGCTCACCAAAGGAAGTCCACGAGCAGTACTTC.

This clonotype was seen many times. J is TRBJ2-3 and V is TRBV7-6, with D perhaps TRBD1 (6 bases). V was cut by 5 bases and J by 2 bases, with 20 bases left in between. The CDR3 runs to 17 residues. The germline V gene has CDR1 SGHVS and CDR2 FNYEAQ. The CDR3 loop reads CASSRFSVDSPTDTQYF. Here the CDR3 DNA reads TGTGCCAGCAGCCGATTCAGCGTGGACAGCCCCACAGATACGCAGTATTTT.

The chain has TRBV6-5 and TRBJ1-2, with 7 nucleotides matching TRBD1. The CDR3 is 15 residues long. CDR1 MNHEY and CDR2 SVGAGI come from the germline V gene. V shed 5 bases, J shed 1 base, and the junction held 7 bases outside the gene matches. The CDR3 spells CASSRGQSFNYGYTF. The CDR3 nucleotides are TGTGCCAGCAGTCGGGGACAGTCCTTTAACTATGGCTACACCTTC.

The chain joins TRBV9 to TRBJ2-2, with D perhaps being TRBD1 or TRBD2 (6 bases each). The germline gives CDR1 SGDLS, CDR2 YYNGEE. Trimming stripped 1 base from V and 7 bases from J, with 11 bases between. The CDR3 sequence is 14 residues long. The CDR3 sequence is CASSVSGAGGELFF. CDR3 bases: TGTGCCAGCAGCGTATCGGGGGCAGGCGGGGAGCTGTTTTTT.

There are a few counts of this clonotype. The genes are TRBV12-3 or TRBV12-4 and TRBJ1-1; D perhaps matches TRBD1 (5 bases). Trimming pared 7 bases from V and 8 bases from J, leaving 11 bases between. This CDR3 spans 11 amino acids. CDR3 protein: CASTRTPEAFF. Written as DNA, the CDR3 is TGTGCCAGCACCCGGACACCGGAAGCTTTCTTT.